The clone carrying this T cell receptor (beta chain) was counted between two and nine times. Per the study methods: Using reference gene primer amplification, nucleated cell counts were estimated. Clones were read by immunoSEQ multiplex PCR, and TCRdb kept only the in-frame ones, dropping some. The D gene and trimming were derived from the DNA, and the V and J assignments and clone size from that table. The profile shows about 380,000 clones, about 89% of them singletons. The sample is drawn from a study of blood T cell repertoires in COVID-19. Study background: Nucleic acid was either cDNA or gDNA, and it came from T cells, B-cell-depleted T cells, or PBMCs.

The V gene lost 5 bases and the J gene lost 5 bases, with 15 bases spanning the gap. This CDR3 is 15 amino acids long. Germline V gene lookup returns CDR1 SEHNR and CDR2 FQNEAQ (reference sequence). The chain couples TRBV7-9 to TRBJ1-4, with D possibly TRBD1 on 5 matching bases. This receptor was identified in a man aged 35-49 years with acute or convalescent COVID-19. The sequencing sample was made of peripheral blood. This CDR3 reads CASSRWTDKNEKLFF. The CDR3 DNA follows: TGTGCCAGCAGCCGATGGACGGACAAGAATGAAAAACTGTTTTTT.